The sequence of this T cell receptor beta chain was determined in a study of blood T cell repertoires in COVID-19. About the research overall: From T cells, B-cell-depleted T cells, or PBMCs came the material, which was cDNA or gDNA.

Sequencing used immunoSEQ multiplex PCR; TCRdb keeps in-frame clones, though not all of them. This sample has 250,000 to 350,000 clones, with approximately 89% found just once. The CDR3 contains 15 residues. Trimming removed 6 bases from V and 5 bases from J; junction bases left unmatched: 10. In germline, CDR1 is LGHDT, CDR2 YNNKEL (reference sequence). It was within 2 weeks before study entry that exposed participants met a COVID-19 case. The sample comprised PBMCs or T cells enriched from blood (not recorded which). This chain joins TRBV3-1 (or the pseudogene TRBV3-2) and TRBJ2-5; 9 nucleotides line up with TRBD1. This clonotype was obtained from a woman aged 45-65 years who had been exposed to COVID-19. This CDR3 reads CASSHGTGRIETQYF. As DNA, the CDR3 is TGTGCCAGCAGTCACGGGACAGGGCGGATCGAGACCCAGTACTTC.